Following are 29 T cell receptor beta chains from one sample sequenced in a study of T-cell memory formation after mild COVID-19. TCRdb re-derived calls from the 5' RACE reads in MiXCR, one entry per CDR3 protein. The top ten clones hold roughly 2.4% of a sample with approximately 210,000 distinct CDR3 sequences, approximately 20% of them seen once. Sequenced material: PBMCs or a T cell subset sorted from them (not recorded which). The receptors were gathered from an adult woman who had mild COVID-19 (a few samples of this study predate the infection). Cell type and time point are not known.

This clonotype was observed a few times. The rearrangement joins TRBV7-9 to TRBJ2-1, with 7 bases lining up with TRBD1. Germline CDR1 reads SEHNR; CDR2 reads FQNEAQ (reference sequence). V was clipped by 5 bases and J by 10 bases; unmatched bases: 8. The CDR3 length is 13 residues. Written as DNA, the CDR3 is TGTGCCAGCAGCCGCGAGGGGGCCGGGGAGCAGTTCTTC. Translation gives CASSREGAGEQFF.

This chain connects TRBV6-1 to TRBJ1-2; 7 nucleotides match TRBD1. The CDR3 loop spans 13 amino acids. The J segment lost 7 bases and the V segment lost 4 bases, leaving 6 bases of the junction unmatched. Germline CDR1 is MNHNS and CDR2 is SASEGT. CDR3: CASSVTGTAGYTF. CDR3 nucleotides: TGTGCCAGCAGTGTCACCGGGACAGCTGGCTACACCTTC.

This clonotype has just a few counts. V usage is TRBV11-1 and J usage is TRBJ1-1; a weak D match, TRBD1 (6 bases). The CDR3 is 14 residues long. The germline gives CDR1 SGHAT, CDR2 FQDESV (reference sequence). V lost 5 bases, J lost 6 bases, and 16 bases lay in between. The CDR3 nucleotides read TGTGCCAGCAGCGTAGGGACAACCGACCCTGAAGCTTTCTTT. The encoded protein is CASSVGTTDPEAFF.

This clonotype was seen a few times. V usage is TRBV3-1 and J usage is TRBJ2-1; D not resolved. The germline V gene encodes CDR1 LGHDT and CDR2 YNNKEL (reference sequence). This CDR3 spans 15 amino acids. The V and J ends lost 1 base and 9 bases respectively, with 16 bases between them. The CDR3, as DNA: TGTGCCAGCAGCCAAGGTCCTCGACGGTCTCTTGAGCAGTTCTTC. Encoded protein: CASSQGPRRSLEQFF.

V gene TRBV12-3 or TRBV12-4 combines with J gene TRBJ2-7; D gene unclear. V was shortened by 2 bases and J by 2 bases, with 10 bases between the two germline ends. The CDR3 has 14 amino acids. CDR3 in DNA: TGTGCCAGCAGTTTATCCAGGTACCCCTACGAGCAGTACTTC. Translating gives CASSLSRYPYEQYF.

The chain joins TRBV12-3 or TRBV12-4 to TRBJ2-7, with TRBD1 as a possible D gene (6 bases). V was clipped by 6 bases and J by 2 bases, with 17 bases between them. The CDR3 is 15 amino acids. The CDR3 DNA reads TGTGCCAGCAGACCTGGCCGGAACAGGGCCTACGAGCAGTACTTC. Encoded protein: CASRPGRNRAYEQYF.

This clonotype was detected ten times or more. The CDR3: CASRQGVGNYGYTF. As DNA, the CDR3 is TGTGCCAGCAGACAGGGGGTCGGTAACTATGGCTACACCTTC. The chain joins TRBV6-2 or TRBV6-3 to TRBJ1-2; 8 nucleotides agree with TRBD1. Germline trimming cut 6 bases from V and 1 base from J; bases unmatched to any gene: 4. The CDR3 totals 14 residues. Germline V lookup: CDR1 MNHEY, CDR2 SVGEGT.

The chain combines TRBV12-3 or TRBV12-4 with TRBJ2-3; no firm D call. This CDR3 contains 14 residues. The V and J ends lost 3 bases and 5 bases respectively, with 12 bases between them. CDR3 sequence reads: CASSFMGFVDTQYF. For the CDR3, the DNA is TGTGCCAGCAGTTTTATGGGGTTTGTAGATACGCAGTATTTT.

This clonotype appeared many times. The rearrangement uses TRBV6-6 and TRBJ2-3; weak D call: TRBD1 (5 bases). The CDR3 contains 12 residues. CDR1 MNHNY and CDR2 SVGAGI come from the germline V gene (reference sequence). V was pared by 6 bases and J by 5 bases, with 9 bases between. This CDR3 is CASSPTEDTQYF. CDR3 nucleotides: TGTGCCAGCAGCCCGACAGAAGATACGCAGTATTTT.

This rearrangement joins TRBV28 to TRBJ1-2; 7 positions match TRBD1. V shed 5 bases and J 6 bases; nucleotides not matched to a gene: 6. CDR1 MDHEN and CDR2 SYDVKM come from the germline V gene. This CDR3 spans 13 amino acids. The CDR3 region is CASSPDRVDGYTF. DNA of the CDR3: TGTGCCAGCAGTCCCGACAGGGTAGATGGCTACACCTTC.

This clonotype occurred a few times. The chain is built from TRBV4-3 and TRBJ1-2; a possible D gene is TRBD1 (5 bases). Trimming took 1 base from V and 5 from J, leaving 14 bases between them. This CDR3 comprises 15 residues. Germline V gives CDR1 LGHNA, CDR2 YSLEER. CDR3 amino acids: CASSQAVTGGYGYTF. In nucleotides, the CDR3 is TGCGCCAGCAGCCAAGCAGTAACAGGCGGGTATGGCTACACCTTC.

This clonotype was picked up a small number of times. The genes are TRBV7-3 and TRBJ1-2; D ambiguous. Germline CDR1 SGHTA, CDR2 FQGTGA. V lost 2 bases to trimming and J lost 6 bases, with 10 bases between them. The CDR3 covers 13 residues. The CDR3 region is CASSLEPGNGYTF. The CDR3 region has the DNA TGTGCCAGCAGCTTAGAACCGGGGAATGGCTACACCTTC.

There are a few counts of this clonotype. V usage is TRBV18 and J usage is TRBJ2-1, with 10 nucleotides matching TRBD2. Germline CDR1 reads KGHSH; CDR2 reads LQKENI. The CDR3 extends over 15 amino acids. J lost 7 bases, V lost 3 bases, and 6 bases had no gene match. The CDR3 loop reads CASSPPGLASNEQFF. The CDR3 nucleotides read TGTGCCAGCTCACCTCCGGGACTAGCGAGTAATGAGCAGTTCTTC.

V gene TRBV4-1 combines with J gene TRBJ1-1, with D maybe TRBD1 (5 bases). Germline CDR1 MGHRA, CDR2 YSYEKL. Trimming cost V 1 base and J 3 bases, with 15 bases left between them. The CDR3 consists of 16 residues. CDR3 nucleotide sequence: TGCGCCAGCAGCCAAGTTGCCACAAGGGGAGACACTGAAGCTTTCTTT. Translated: CASSQVATRGDTEAFF.

This clonotype has at least ten counts. The chain combines TRBV19 with TRBJ2-1; 10 nucleotides align to TRBD2. The length of the CDR3 is 16 residues. V lost 5 bases and J lost 8; bases outside the gene matches: 12. The germline V gene has CDR1 LNHDA and CDR2 SQIVND (reference sequence). CDR3 sequence (DNA): TGTGCCAGTAGTTCCGGCCTAGCGGGGGACCGGGATGAGCAGTTCTTC. Amino acid sequence: CASSSGLAGDRDEQFF.

This chain uses TRBV20-1 with TRBJ2-7, with D possibly matching TRBD1 (6 bases). V was clipped by 6 bases and J by 6 bases, with 30 bases between them. CDR3 length equals 17 residues. The germline V gene has CDR1 DFQATT and CDR2 SNEGSKA (reference sequence). CDR3 in amino acids: CSATSPIRKWGQAEQYF. In nucleotides, the CDR3 is TGCAGTGCAACTTCCCCCATTCGCAAGTGGGGGCAGGCCGAGCAGTACTTC.

This chain links TRBV19 with TRBJ2-1; D gene unclear. Germline V gives CDR1 LNHDA, CDR2 SQIVND (reference sequence). Trimming took 1 base from V and 0 from J, leaving 7 bases between them. The length of the CDR3 is 15 residues. The chain's CDR3 is CASSIGRGSYNEQFF. The CDR3 DNA reads as TGTGCCAGTAGTATAGGCCGTGGCTCCTACAATGAGCAGTTCTTC.

This clonotype was counted between two and nine times. The V gene is TRBV5-5, the J gene TRBJ1-2; D call uncertain. The CDR3 extends over 14 amino acids. From germline, CDR1 is SGHKS and CDR2 YYEKEE (reference sequence). Between the trimmed V and J ends, which lost 0 bases and 4 bases, there was a span of 10 bases. CDR3 protein: CASSLVQRPYGYTF. The CDR3 DNA reads TGTGCCAGCAGCTTGGTCCAGAGGCCCTATGGCTACACCTTC.

This clonotype was counted a few times. CDR3 sequence: CASSLSAGGRDYEQYF. The CDR3 DNA is TGCGCCAGCAGCTTGTCCGCCGGGGGGCGCGACTACGAGCAGTACTTC. V gene TRBV5-1 combines with J gene TRBJ2-7; D is perhaps TRBD2 (7 bases). The germline V gene has CDR1 SGHRS and CDR2 YFSETQ. V was trimmed by 1 base and J by 3 bases, leaving 17 bases between them. The CDR3 contains 16 residues.

V gene TRBV12-3 or TRBV12-4 combines with J gene TRBJ2-7, with unresolved D. This CDR3 spans 13 amino acids. Trimming shortened V by 4 bases and J by 5 bases, and 12 bases separated the two germline ends. The CDR3 loop reads CASSSRTSHEQYF. The CDR3 DNA follows: TGTGCCAGCAGTTCCAGGACCTCTCACGAGCAGTACTTC.

This clonotype was seen a few times. The chain joins TRBV27 to TRBJ1-1; D is possibly TRBD1 (5 bases). V gave up 2 bases and J gave up 0 bases, with 10 bases separating them. The CDR3 loop spans 15 amino acids. Germline lookup yields CDR1 MNHEY and CDR2 SMNVEV (reference sequence). DNA for the CDR3: TGTGCCAGCAGTTTAAGGGGATTAATGAACACTGAAGCTTTCTTT. Translating it yields CASSLRGLMNTEAFF.

This clonotype has a count of ten or more. The rearrangement joins TRBV29-1 to TRBJ1-1; no reliable D call. CDR3 length equals 13 residues. In germline, CDR1 is SQVTM, CDR2 ANQGSEA. The V end lost 3 bases, the J end lost 0 bases, and 8 bases lay between the germline ends. CDR3 DNA: TGCAGCGTTGAGGGCAGGATGAACACTGAAGCTTTCTTT. Translated, it gives CSVEGRMNTEAFF.

At least ten counts were recorded for this clonotype. The chain couples TRBV5-1 to TRBJ1-1; D not certain. With 0 bases removed from V and 1 base from J, the gap between germline ends came to 7 bases. Germline values: CDR1 SGHRS, CDR2 YFSETQ. The CDR3 covers 14 residues. CDR3 region: CASSLGQENTEAFF. The CDR3 bases are TGCGCCAGCAGCTTGGGTCAGGAGAACACTGAAGCTTTCTTT.

The table lists this clonotype with a few counts. The chain has TRBV3-1 and TRBJ1-2, with D possibly matching TRBD1 (6 bases). V lost 5 bases and J lost 7, with 8 bases in between. The CDR3 contains 11 residues. The germline V gene encodes CDR1 LGHDT and CDR2 YNNKEL (reference sequence). The DNA of the CDR3 is TGTGCCAGCAGCACAGGGCTTGGCTACACCTTC. As protein: CASSTGLGYTF.

The chain joins TRBV27 to TRBJ2-7; D ambiguous. CDR1 is MNHEY, CDR2 SMNVEV, per germline (reference sequence). With 8 bases removed from V and 3 bases from J, the gap between germline ends came to 11 bases. This CDR3 is built from 12 residues. CDR3 in amino acids: CASANYIYEQYF. The CDR3 DNA sequence: TGTGCCAGCGCTAACTATATCTACGAGCAGTACTTC.

The rearrangement uses TRBV20-1 and TRBJ2-3; maybe TRBD2 (6 bases). Per the germline V gene, CDR1 is DFQATT and CDR2 is SNEGSKA (reference sequence). The CDR3 has 15 amino acids. The V end lost 1 base, the J end lost 1 base, and 12 bases lay between the germline ends. CDR3 sequence (DNA): TGCAGTGCTAGAGTGGGGCGGGAAGGCACAGATACGCAGTATTTT. This codes for CSARVGREGTDTQYF.

The V gene is TRBV4-3, the J gene TRBJ1-1; D remains ambiguous. CDR1 is LGHNA and CDR2 is YSLEER in the germline V gene. The CDR3 is 13 amino acids. V gave up 9 bases and J gave up 0 bases, with 11 bases separating them. The DNA for the CDR3 is TGCGCCAGTACAAGACGGGTGAACACTGAAGCTTTCTTT. Residues: CASTRRVNTEAFF.

The chain links TRBV7-2 to TRBJ2-7; D gene uncertain. Germline CDR1 SGHTA, CDR2 FQGNSA. The germline V and J ends were trimmed by 8 bases and 2 bases, with 10 bases remaining between them. There are 12 residues in the CDR3. In DNA form, the CDR3 reads TGTGCCAGCCGGCAGAACGCCTACGAGCAGTACTTC. It is translated as CASRQNAYEQYF.

The chain combines TRBV18 with TRBJ2-7; 12 bases fit TRBD1. Germline assignment: CDR1 KGHSH and CDR2 LQKENI. Losses at the gene ends were 3 bases for V and 6 bases for J; bases not matched to a gene: 6. The CDR3 runs 15 residues. In nucleotides, the CDR3 is TGTGCCAGCTCACCGGGGACAGGGGGCAAGAGCGAGCAGTACTTC. This codes for CASSPGTGGKSEQYF.